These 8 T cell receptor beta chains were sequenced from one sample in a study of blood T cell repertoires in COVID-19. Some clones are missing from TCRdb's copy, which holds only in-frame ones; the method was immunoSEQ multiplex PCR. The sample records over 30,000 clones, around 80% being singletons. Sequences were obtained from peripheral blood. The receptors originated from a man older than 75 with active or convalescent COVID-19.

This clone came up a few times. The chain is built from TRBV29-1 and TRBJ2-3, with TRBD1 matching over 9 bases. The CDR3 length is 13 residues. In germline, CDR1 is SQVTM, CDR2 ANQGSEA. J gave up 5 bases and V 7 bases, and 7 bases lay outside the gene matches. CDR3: CSGRTDRGDTQYF. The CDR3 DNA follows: TGCAGCGGACGAACGGACAGGGGAGATACGCAGTATTTT.

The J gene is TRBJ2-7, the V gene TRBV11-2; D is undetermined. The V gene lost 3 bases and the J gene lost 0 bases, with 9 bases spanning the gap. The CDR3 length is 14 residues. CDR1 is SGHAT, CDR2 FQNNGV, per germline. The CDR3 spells CASSFSLNSYEQYF. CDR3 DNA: TGTGCCAGCAGCTTTAGTCTGAACTCCTACGAGCAGTACTTC.

DNA of the CDR3: TGCAGTGCTAGTTGGGACAGGGGTATTTACTACGAGCAGTACTTC. This encodes CSASWDRGIYYEQYF. The gene calls are TRBV20-1 and TRBJ2-7, with TRBD1 matching 10 bases. The CDR3 is 15 residues long. Germline V CDR1 and CDR2: DFQATT, SNEGSKA (reference sequence). The V and J ends lost 3 bases and 3 bases, in that order; junction bases with no gene match: 8.

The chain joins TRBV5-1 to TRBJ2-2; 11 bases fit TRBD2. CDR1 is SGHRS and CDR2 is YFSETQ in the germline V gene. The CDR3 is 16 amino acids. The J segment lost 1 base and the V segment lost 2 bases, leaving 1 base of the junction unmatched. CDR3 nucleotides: TGCGCCAGCAGCTTTACTAGCGGGGGGAACACCGGGGAGCTGTTTTTT. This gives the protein CASSFTSGGNTGELFF.

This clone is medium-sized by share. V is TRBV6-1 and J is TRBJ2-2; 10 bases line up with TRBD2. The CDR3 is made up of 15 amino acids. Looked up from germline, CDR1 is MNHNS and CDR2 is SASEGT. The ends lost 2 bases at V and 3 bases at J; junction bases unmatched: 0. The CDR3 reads CASSELAGDTGELFF. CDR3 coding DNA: TGTGCCAGCAGTGAACTAGCGGGAGACACCGGGGAGCTGTTTTTT.

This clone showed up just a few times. DNA for the CDR3: TGTGCCACCAGCAGAGATAGGACTAGCTGGAATGAGCAGTTCTTC. Its protein product is CATSRDRTSWNEQFF. The V call is TRBV15, the J call TRBJ2-1, with 8 bases matching TRBD2. CDR1 is LNHNV and CDR2 is YYDKDF in the germline V gene (reference sequence). The CDR3 is made up of 15 amino acids. Unmatched junction bases numbered 5, after V lost 0 bases and J lost 7 bases.

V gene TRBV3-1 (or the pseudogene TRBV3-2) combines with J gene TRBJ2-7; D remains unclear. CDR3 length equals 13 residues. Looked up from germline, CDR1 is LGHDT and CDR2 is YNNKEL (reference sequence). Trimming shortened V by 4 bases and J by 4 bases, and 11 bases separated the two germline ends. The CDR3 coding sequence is TGTGCCAGCAGCCGCGGAAACTCGTACGAGCAGTACTTC. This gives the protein CASSRGNSYEQYF.

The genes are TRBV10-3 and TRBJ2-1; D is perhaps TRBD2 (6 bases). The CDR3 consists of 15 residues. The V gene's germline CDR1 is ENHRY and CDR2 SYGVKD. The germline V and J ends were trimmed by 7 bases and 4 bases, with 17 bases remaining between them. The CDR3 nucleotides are TGTGCCATCAAGGCGGGCCCTAGCGAGTACAATGAGCAGTTCTTC. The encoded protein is CAIKAGPSEYNEQFF.